The rows below give T cell receptor beta chains drawn from one sample of a study of cytomegalovirus exposure and HLA in healthy donors. TCRdb's copy holds only in-frame clones and misses some; the assay was immunoSEQ multiplex PCR. Of approximately 100,000 clones listed, approximately 90% are singletons. Input material: PBMCs. These receptors all come from a woman between 18 and 29 years old in good health and CMV-seropositive. Both conserved end residues are part of each CDR3. The order of the fields is CDR3 length, D gene, clone size, J gene, V gene, CDR3 protein, CDR3 DNA. The D gene is left open where the match is weak. Clone size is stated in some rows and not others, as once, few, many or a class when expanded.

13 TRBD1 . TRBJ1-2 TRBV7-6 CASSPTGVYGYTF TGTGCCAGCAGCCCAACAGGGGTTTATGGCTACACCTTC
12 . . TRBJ2-3 TRBV2 CASDYLADTQYF TGTGCCAGCGACTACCTGGCAGATACGCAGTATTTT
14 . once TRBJ2-1 TRBV27 CASSLGLDYNEQFF TGTGCCAGCAGTTTAGGGCTCGACTACAATGAGCAGTTCTTC
16 TRBD1 . TRBJ1-5 TRBV28 CASSLDRGSGNQPQHF TGTGCCAGCAGTTTAGACAGGGGAAGTGGCAATCAGCCCCAGCATTTT
14 TRBD1 few TRBJ1-6 TRBV19 CASTRQGASSPLHF TGTGCCAGTACTCGACAGGGTGCGAGTTCACCCCTCCACTTT
13 TRBD1 . TRBJ2-3 TRBV10-3 CATRQGATDTQYF TGTGCCACCCGACAGGGGGCCACAGATACGCAGTATTTT
15 TRBD2 . TRBJ2-5 TRBV18 CASSRPSGAKETQYF TGTGCCAGCTCACGACCTAGCGGGGCTAAAGAGACCCAGTACTTC
15 . . TRBJ1-6 TRBV11-3 CASSLDSRADSPLHF TGTGCCAGCAGCCTGGACAGCCGGGCGGATTCACCCCTCCACTTT
14 . . TRBJ1-6 TRBV11-2 CASSLSRGDSPLHF TGTGCCAGCAGCTTATCTCGGGGTGACTCACCCCTCCACTTT
15 . . TRBJ2-2 TRBV28 CASSLATAGYRELFF TGTGCCAGCAGTTTAGCCACTGCGGGGTACCGGGAGCTGTTTTTT
13 TRBD1 few TRBJ2-7 TRBV19 CASSRDSTYEQYF TGTGCCAGTTCGAGGGACAGCACCTACGAGCAGTACTTC
14 TRBD1 . TRBJ1-5 TRBV4-1 CASSGGQANQPQHF TGCGCCAGCAGCGGGGGACAGGCCAATCAGCCCCAGCATTTT
14 . . TRBJ1-1 TRBV5-4 CASSLVQENTEAFF TGTGCCAGCAGCTTAGTACAGGAGAACACTGAAGCTTTCTTT
17 . . TRBJ2-2 TRBV19 CASSLIQGIVNTGELFF TGTGCCAGTAGTTTAATCCAGGGTATAGTTAACACCGGGGAGCTGTTTTTT
14 TRBD1 . TRBJ2-2 TRBV6-1 CASRDRASTGELFF TGTGCCAGCCGGGACAGGGCGAGCACCGGGGAGCTGTTTTTT
14 . . TRBJ1-2 TRBV7-2 CASSLEQGDYGYTF TGTGCCAGCAGCTTAGAACAGGGTGACTATGGCTACACCTTC
15 . . TRBJ2-1 TRBV4-1 CASSQDAVTYNEQFF TGCGCCAGCAGCCAAGATGCGGTAACTTACAATGAGCAGTTCTTC
16 . . TRBJ2-4 TRBV28 CASSPQAETGFNIQYF TGTGCCAGCAGTCCGCAGGCAGAAACAGGGTTCAACATTCAGTACTTC
13 . . TRBJ1-1 TRBV6-4 CASSVTGNTEAFF TGTGCCAGCAGTGTTACAGGGAACACTGAAGCTTTCTTT
18 TRBD2 once TRBJ2-2 TRBV27 CASSRTSGGAIGTGELFF TGTGCCAGCAGCCGAACTAGCGGGGGGGCCATTGGAACCGGGGAGCTGTTTTTT
15 TRBD2 once TRBJ2-3 TRBV5-8 CASSHSGGDTDTQYF TGTGCCAGCAGCCATAGCGGGGGGGACACAGATACGCAGTATTTT
15 TRBD1 . TRBJ1-6 TRBV19 CASRDRGFYNSPLHF TGTGCCAGTAGAGACAGGGGATTTTATAATTCACCCCTCCACTTT
14 TRBD1 . TRBJ2-4 TRBV9 CASSGRTGEDIQYF TGTGCCAGCAGCGGACGGACAGGGGAGGACATTCAGTACTTC
14 . once TRBJ1-4 TRBV11-2 CASSLAGVNEKLFF TGTGCCAGCAGCTTAGCGGGGGTCAATGAAAAACTGTTTTTT
14 . . TRBJ1-2 TRBV18 CASSPSRGNYGYTF TGTGCCAGCTCGCCCTCTCGGGGGAACTATGGCTACACCTTC
12 . . TRBJ1-2 TRBV7-2 CASSPGVYGYTF TGTGCCAGCAGCCCCGGGGTCTATGGCTACACCTTC
13 . . TRBJ1-2 TRBV5-4 CASSFESNYGYTF TGTGCCAGCAGCTTTGAGAGTAACTATGGCTACACCTTC
17 TRBD1 . TRBJ1-5 TRBV10-3 CAISDPDRGEGEQPQHF TGTGCCATCAGTGACCCAGACAGGGGAGAGGGGGAGCAGCCCCAGCATTTT
16 TRBD2 . TRBJ2-3 TRBV4-2 CASSQLAGGSLDTQYF TGTGCCAGCAGCCAACTAGCGGGGGGCTCTCTTGATACGCAGTATTTT
16 TRBD1 once TRBJ1-1 TRBV7-6 CASSPQMSGGATEAFF TGTGCCAGCAGCCCCCAAATGTCAGGGGGAGCCACTGAAGCTTTCTTT
18 . . TRBJ2-7 TRBV6-7 CASSYSKRRAFSLYEQYF TGTGCCAGCAGTTACTCGAAGAGGAGGGCCTTCTCACTCTACGAGCAGTACTTC
13 TRBD1 once TRBJ2-7 TRBV10-3 CAIKDRGSGEQYF TGTGCCATCAAAGACAGGGGGTCAGGAGAGCAGTACTTC
16 . . TRBJ2-2 TRBV7-9 CASSYPDRTNTGELFF TGTGCCAGCAGCTATCCGGACAGAACGAACACCGGGGAGCTGTTTTTT
15 . . TRBJ1-5 TRBV27 CASSLEGTGNQPQHF TGTGCCAGCAGTTTAGAGGGTACGGGCAATCAGCCCCAGCATTTT
15 . . TRBJ2-1 TRBV7-9 CASSPGGTDKNEQFF TGTGCCAGCAGCCCCGGCGGGACAGACAAAAATGAGCAGTTCTTC
12 . . TRBJ2-1 TRBV11-2 CASSFRDNEQFF TGTGCCAGCAGCTTTAGAGACAATGAGCAGTTCTTC
18 TRBD1 . TRBJ1-2 TRBV7-2 CASSLTGTGVFNYGGYTF TGTGCCAGCAGTCTAACCGGGACAGGGGTTTTTAACTATGGTGGCTACACCTTC
16 . . TRBJ1-5 TRBV6-1 CASSEMEAVGNQPQHF TGTGCCAGCAGTGAAATGGAGGCAGTAGGCAATCAGCCCCAGCATTTT
14 TRBD2 . TRBJ2-1 TRBV2 CAGIRTSGGGEQFF TGTGCCGGAATTCGGACTAGCGGGGGCGGTGAGCAGTTCTTC
15 . . TRBJ2-3 TRBV9 CASSVDQGPTDTQYF TGTGCCAGCAGCGTAGATCAGGGTCCCACAGATACGCAGTATTTT
15 TRBD1 . TRBJ1-2 TRBV5-6 CASSWKQGADYGYTF TGTGCCAGCAGCTGGAAACAGGGGGCCGACTATGGCTACACCTTC